The entry below gives a single T cell receptor beta chain sequence along with its context. Its antigen is unknown. The data are from a study of CD8 T cells in ankylosing spondylitis. Study-wide findings and caveats: Apparently characteristic of ankylosing spondylitis blood was a TCR beta motif (about 8 highly homologous variants).

In germline, CDR1 is MNHEY, CDR2 SVGEGT. This CDR3 is built from 13 residues. The germline V and J ends were trimmed by 6 bases and 5 bases, with 11 bases remaining between them. Quantitative 5'-RACE with molecular barcodes was used to make the TCR beta libraries. TCRdb re-analysed the 5' RACE reads in MiXCR, keeping a single row per CDR3 protein. The sample consists of some 450,000 distinct CDR3 sequences, 17% of them appearing once. The chain joins TRBV6-2 or TRBV6-3 to TRBJ2-1; perhaps D is TRBD1 or TRBD2 (5 bases each). Sequenced sample: blood, either unsorted or a sorted T cell fraction (not recorded which). The clonotype originates from a male donor with ankylosing spondylitis. CDR3 sequence reads: CASSRGPHNEQFF. CDR3 nucleotides: TGTGCCAGCAGCCGGGGACCGCACAATGAGCAGTTCTTC.